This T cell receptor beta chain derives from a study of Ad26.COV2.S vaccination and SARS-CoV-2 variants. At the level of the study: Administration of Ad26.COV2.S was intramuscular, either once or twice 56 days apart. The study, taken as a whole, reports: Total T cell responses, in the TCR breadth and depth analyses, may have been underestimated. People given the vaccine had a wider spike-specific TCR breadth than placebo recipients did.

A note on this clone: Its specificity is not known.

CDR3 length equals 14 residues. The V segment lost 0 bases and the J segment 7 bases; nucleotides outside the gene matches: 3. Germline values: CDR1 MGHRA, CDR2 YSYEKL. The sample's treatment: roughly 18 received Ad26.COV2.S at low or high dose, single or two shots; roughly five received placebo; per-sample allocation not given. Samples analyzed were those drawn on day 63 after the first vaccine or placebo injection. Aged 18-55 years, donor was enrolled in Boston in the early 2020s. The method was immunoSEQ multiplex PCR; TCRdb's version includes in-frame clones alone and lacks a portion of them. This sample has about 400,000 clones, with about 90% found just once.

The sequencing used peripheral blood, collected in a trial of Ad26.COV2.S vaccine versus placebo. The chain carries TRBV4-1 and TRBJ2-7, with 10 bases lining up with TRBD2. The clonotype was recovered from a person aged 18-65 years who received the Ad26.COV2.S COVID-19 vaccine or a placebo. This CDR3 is CASSQEAGGEEQYF. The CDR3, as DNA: TGCGCCAGCAGCCAAGAAGCGGGGGGGGAAGAGCAGTACTTC.